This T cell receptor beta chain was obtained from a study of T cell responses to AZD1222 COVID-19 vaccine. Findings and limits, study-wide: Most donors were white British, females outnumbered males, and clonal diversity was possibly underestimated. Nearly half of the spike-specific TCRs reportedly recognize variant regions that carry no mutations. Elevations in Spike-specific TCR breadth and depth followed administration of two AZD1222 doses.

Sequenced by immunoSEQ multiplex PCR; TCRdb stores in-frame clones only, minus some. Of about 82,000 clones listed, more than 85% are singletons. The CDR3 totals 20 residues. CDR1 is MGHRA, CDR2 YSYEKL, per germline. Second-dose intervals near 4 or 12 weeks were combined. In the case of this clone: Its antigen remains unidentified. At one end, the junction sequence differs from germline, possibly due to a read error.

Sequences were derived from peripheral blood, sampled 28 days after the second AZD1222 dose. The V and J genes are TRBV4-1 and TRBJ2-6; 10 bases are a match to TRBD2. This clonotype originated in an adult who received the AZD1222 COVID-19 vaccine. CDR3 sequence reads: CASRQESAGLAVPGANVLTF. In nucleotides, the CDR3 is TGCGCCAGCAGACAAGAGTCAGCTGGACTAGCGGTACCTGGGGCCAACGTCCTGACTTTC.